The clone carrying this TCR beta chain was seen a handful of times. Original handling: Reference gene primer amplification in the assay estimated nucleated cell counts. The method was immunoSEQ multiplex PCR; TCRdb's version includes in-frame clones alone and lacks a portion of them. V and J calls and clone size follow that table, whereas D and trimming were derived from the DNA. The sample consists of roughly 150,000 clones, more than 75% of them appearing once. The data derive from a study of blood T cell repertoires in COVID-19. Study summary: Acute-phase and convalescent COVID-19 samples originated in the United States, Italy and Spain. From T cells, B-cell-depleted T cells, or PBMCs came the material, which was cDNA or gDNA.

There are 17 residues in the CDR3. In germline, CDR1 is MNHEY, CDR2 SVGEGT. V lost 1 base and J lost 5; bases outside the gene matches: 11. J is TRBJ2-4 and V is TRBV6-2 or TRBV6-3; 7 positions agree with TRBD1. The sequence was collected from a man in his forties or fifties who had recovered from COVID-19. The sample consisted of peripheral blood. For the CDR3, the DNA is TGTGCCAGCAGTTACTTGGGCCAGGGGACAGACGAAAACATTCAGTACTTC. This translates into CASSYLGQGTDENIQYF.